The clone carrying this TCR beta chain was observed many times. This CDR3 is built from 14 residues. The V end lost 5 bases, the J end lost 7 bases, and 17 bases lay between the germline ends. This record comes from a study of T cells in Graves' hyperthyroidism and ophthalmopathy. The source material, RNA transcripts, was used to amplify TCR beta CDR3 regions. Researchers ran a first-round RT-PCR on the TCR CDR3 using the HTBI primer set. TCRdb ran MiXCR on the multiplex PCR reads and lists one entry per CDR3 protein. Among over 120,000 distinct CDR3 sequences listed, approximately 20% were seen once.

Specimen: blood. The clonotype was recovered from a woman between 50 and 59 years old with Graves' hyperthyroidism that later progressed to Graves' ophthalmopathy. This sequence joins TRBV12-3 or TRBV12-4 and TRBJ2-5, with a tentative D call TRBD2 (5 bases). The CDR3 coding sequence is TGTGCCAGCAGTCGGGGAAAGGACCTGGGGACCCAGTACTTC. This translates into CASSRGKDLGTQYF.